This T cell receptor beta chain was observed in a study of blood T cell repertoires in COVID-19. Turning to the study itself: Samples came from the United States, Italy and Spain, spanning acute and convalescent COVID-19. Sources were T cells, B-cell-depleted T cells, or PBMCs; the material itself was cDNA or gDNA.

Germline V CDR1 and CDR2: LGHDT, YNNKEL (reference sequence). The CDR3 has 16 amino acids. V was pared by 3 bases and J by 0 bases, with 9 bases between. Per the authors' pipeline: Amplified reference gene primers provided the basis for estimating nucleated cell counts. The repertoire was sequenced with immunoSEQ multiplex PCR; TCRdb's copy has only in-frame clones and lacks some. V and J calls and clone size come straight from that table; D and trimming were deduced from the DNA. This table has under 150,000 clones, over 75% appearing once. The chain carries TRBV3-1 (or the pseudogene TRBV3-2) and TRBJ1-6, with D hard to call. The material sequenced was peripheral blood. The sequence came from a woman aged 70-85 years who had recovered from COVID-19. DNA of the CDR3: TGTGCCAGCAGCCAGGGCTTAAGCTCCTATAATTCACCCCTCCACTTT. This encodes CASSQGLSSYNSPLHF.